The sequence of this T cell receptor (beta chain) was determined in a study of blood T cell repertoires in COVID-19 (dated by TCRdb to 2018 to 2021). Looking at the study overall: Samples from collaborators originated in the United States, Italy and Spain and spanned both the acute and convalescent phases of COVID-19. The material from the prospective study consisted of cDNA or gDNA derived from T cells, B-cell-depleted T cells, or PBMCs. Samples came from the ongoing ImmuneRACE study (first 160 participants) plus 1,254 subjects from 6 global collaborators. A freely available public database, intended as a resource for researchers studying the immune response to SARS-CoV-2, is where the repertoires were released. Where available, HLA class I and class II types were taken from metadata supplied by the sample provider and were not determined by assay-based typing. Deeply sampled blood TCRbeta repertoires from subjects exposed to, actively infected with, or recovered from COVID-19 were included in the dataset. Nearly every sample came with metadata listing a de-identified subject ID, COVID-19 status, age in years and sex.

Broader findings and caveats from the paper: Clinical and demographic metadata were provided uncurated, with the amount varying by source and participant.

Collaborating institutions collected whole blood in K2EDTA tubes following their own protocols. For TCRbeta analysis, collaborators shipped samples in one of three forms: frozen whole blood, isolated PBMCs, or DNA extracted from either of those sample types. Trimming accounts for 5 bases at V and 5 bases at J, while the number of junction bases matched to no gene is 6. From its cysteine to its phenylalanine, the CDR3 spans 15 amino acids. The entry retains the CDR3 DNA only, 45 bases that are in frame from base 1. CDR1 and CDR2, looked up from the germline V gene (reference sequence), are LNHDA and SQIVND. The immunoSEQ Assay, a bias-controlled multiplex PCR, was used to amplify TCRbeta CDR3 regions from genomic DNA. Per the source publication's procedure: Within the assay, amplification of reference gene primers was used to estimate how many nucleated cells each sample contained. To quantify the absolute abundance of each unique TCRbeta CDR3 rearrangement, sequence reads were collapsed and filtered. Productive Simpson clonality was computed per sample as the square root of Simpson's diversity index over productive rearrangements. TCRdb took over this immuneACCESS table, retaining in-frame rearrangements with V and J assigned. Such tables are incomplete; in checked studies, under half of the missing clones stem from an unresolved V gene, and the remainder is unexplained. V, J and clone size were drawn from that table, and D and trimming were deduced from the DNA. Here the sample has roughly 250,000 clones; roughly 86% occur a single time. The ten largest clones represent roughly 0.8% of the sample.

Regarding this clone: It lacks a known antigen. No much larger clonotype is one base removed from it; base qualities were not supplied.

The chain was built from TRBV19 and TRBJ1-4, and TRBD1 aligns with 9 junction nucleotides. The sequenced sample consisted of peripheral blood. This clonotype was obtained from a woman aged 25 to 45 with acute or convalescent COVID-19. CDR3 loop: CASSPRTGVNEKLFF. The sequenced DNA: TGTGCCAGTAGTCCCAGGACAGGGGTGAATGAAAAACTGTTTTTT.